A single sample gave rise to the 32 T cell receptor beta chains below, sequenced in a study of beta chain features in type 1 diabetes. cDNA synthesis used the whole RNA isolate, giving expressed TCRB sequences. Assay: immunoSEQ multiplex PCR; the TCRdb copy retains only in-frame clones and omits some. This sample has over 150,000 clones; 10% to 13% occur once, and the top ten carry 0.45% to 0.5%. These receptors lack a known antigen. Findings of the study overall: When Type 1 diabetes patients were examined, their TCRB CDR3s proved moderately but significantly shorter in all four CD4+ subsets.

The sample taken for sequencing was central memory CD4+ T cells from blood. The origin of the receptors is a man aged 30 to 45 with type 1 diabetes.

The chain has TRBV27 and TRBJ2-1; 10 bases fit TRBD2. The germline V gene encodes CDR1 MNHEY and CDR2 SMNVEV (reference sequence). The CDR3 sequence is 15 residues long. V was pared by 5 bases and J by 5 bases, with 6 bases of the junction left unmatched. Here the CDR3 DNA reads TGTGCCAGCAGTCAAAGGACTAGCGGCCACAATGAGCAGTTCTTC. Residues: CASSQRTSGHNEQFF.

The rearrangement uses TRBV28 and TRBJ1-2, with TRBD1 as a possible D gene (6 bases). Deletions cut 3 bases from V and 7 bases from J, with 21 bases between. There are 16 residues in the CDR3. Per germline, CDR1 MDHEN and CDR2 SYDVKM. The DNA of the CDR3 is TGTGCCAGCAGTTTTCGGGGTTATGACAGGACGATTGGCTACACCTTC. Translation gives CASSFRGYDRTIGYTF.

This clone was counted a few times. V gene TRBV29-1 combines with J gene TRBJ2-7; 7 nucleotides line up with TRBD1. Germline trimming cut 4 bases from V and 0 bases from J; bases unmatched to any gene: 6. This CDR3 contains 14 residues. Germline loops: CDR1 SQVTM, CDR2 ANQGSEA. The CDR3 DNA sequence: TGCAGCGTTGTAGGGACAGAGAGCTCCTACGAGCAGTACTTC. Its translation: CSVVGTESSYEQYF.

In its sample, this clone was seen many times. The chain carries TRBV7-9 and TRBJ2-1; the match to TRBD2 covers 7 bases. The CDR3 loop spans 14 amino acids. Trimming removed 8 bases from V and 4 bases from J; junction bases left unmatched: 8. Germline V gives CDR1 SEHNR, CDR2 FQNEAQ (reference sequence). Here the CDR3 DNA reads TGTGCCAGCCCCGGGGCTAGCGGATACAATGAGCAGTTCTTC. The encoded protein is CASPGASGYNEQFF.

This sequence joins TRBV28 and TRBJ2-3, with D maybe TRBD2 (6 bases). CDR1 MDHEN and CDR2 SYDVKM come from the germline V gene. The CDR3 spans 13 residues. Trimming cost V 8 bases and J 5 bases, with 14 bases left between them. The DNA of the CDR3 is TGTGCCAGCCTAAACCCGGGAGTAGATACGCAGTATTTT. Protein: CASLNPGVDTQYF.

The gene calls are TRBV6-4 and TRBJ2-3; D is perhaps TRBD2 (6 bases). This CDR3 comprises 15 residues. V lost 4 bases and J lost 1, with 12 bases in between. Germline V gene data show CDR1 as MRHNA and CDR2 as SNTAGT. The CDR3 region has the DNA TGTGCCAGCAGTGGTGGGTCTAGCGGCACAGATACGCAGTATTTT. As protein: CASSGGSSGTDTQYF.

CDR3 nucleotides: TGCGCCAGCAGCTTTGGTGGCGCAGGACAAGAGACCCAGTACTTC. Translated, it gives CASSFGGAGQETQYF. V gene TRBV5-1 combines with J gene TRBJ2-5; D unresolved. CDR3 size: 15 residues. Germline V CDR1 and CDR2: SGHRS, YFSETQ. V was shortened by 2 bases and J by 2 bases, with 13 bases between the two germline ends.

This clone showed up just a few times. The chain is built from TRBV29-1 and TRBJ2-5, with 7 positions matching TRBD1. Germline V CDR1 and CDR2: SQVTM, ANQGSEA. J gave up 5 bases and V 0 bases, and 3 bases lay outside the gene matches. CDR3 length: 13 amino acids. CDR3 DNA sequence: TGCAGCGTTGAAGATCGGGACAGCGAGACCCAGTACTTC. Translating it yields CSVEDRDSETQYF.

This clone was counted a few times. This chain uses TRBV19 with TRBJ2-1; TRBD2 matches 10 bases. The CDR3 consists of 16 residues. V lost 5 bases, J lost 9 bases, and 13 bases stayed unmatched. CDR1 and CDR2 from the germline V gene are LNHDA and SQIVND (reference sequence). CDR3 protein: CASSRTTSGKVGEQFF. The CDR3 DNA follows: TGTGCCAGTAGTCGGACAACTAGCGGGAAGGTCGGTGAGCAGTTCTTC.

This clone was seen only once. This chain connects TRBV29-1 to TRBJ1-2; D is undetermined. The CDR3 sequence is 14 residues long. The V gene's germline CDR1 is SQVTM and CDR2 ANQGSEA. V lost 7 bases to trimming and J lost 0 bases, with 15 bases between them. The CDR3 sequence is CSAPLPPANYGYTF. In DNA, the CDR3 is TGCAGCGCGCCTTTACCGCCGGCTAACTATGGCTACACCTTC.

The rearrangement uses TRBV18 and TRBJ2-1; D possibly corresponds to TRBD1 (6 bases). The CDR3 is 14 residues long. Deletions cut 3 bases from V and 10 bases from J, with 16 bases between. Per germline, CDR1 KGHSH and CDR2 LQKENI. CDR3 in DNA: TGTGCCAGCTCACCTCGGGACACCTATCGGGAGCAGTTCTTC. As protein: CASSPRDTYREQFF.

The sample holds a few counts of this clone. The rearrangement joins TRBV29-1 to TRBJ1-3; D not resolved. Per germline, CDR1 SQVTM and CDR2 ANQGSEA. The length of the CDR3 is 12 residues. Trimming removed 7 bases at V and 2 bases at J, with 9 bases between. The CDR3 reads CSAMQAGNTIYF. In DNA form, the CDR3 reads TGCAGCGCGATGCAGGCTGGAAACACCATATATTTT. Using reference TRBV29-1 and TRBJ1-3 for the parts outside the CDR3, the full variable domain is SAVISQKPSRDICQRGTSLTIQCQVDSQVTMMFWYRQQPGQSLTLIATANQGSEATYESGFVIDKFPISRPNLTFSTLTVSNMSPEDSSIYLCSAMQAGNTIYFGEGSWLTVV.

This clone was counted ten times or more. The chain joins TRBV28 to TRBJ1-5; TRBD1 aligns across 8 bases. The CDR3 length is 16 residues. Germline trimming cut 7 bases from V and 4 bases from J; bases unmatched to any gene: 12. The germline gives CDR1 MDHEN, CDR2 SYDVKM. CDR3 in amino acids: CASTVGGQGANQPQHF. CDR3 nucleotides: TGTGCCAGCACCGTGGGCGGACAGGGCGCGAATCAGCCCCAGCATTTT.

J is TRBJ1-5 and V is TRBV5-6; D is ambiguous. Per the germline V gene, CDR1 is SGHDT and CDR2 is YYEEEE. The ends were cut back, 0 bases at V and 0 bases at J, with 7 bases in the middle. This CDR3 comprises 15 residues. CDR3: CASSLESYSNQPQHF. CDR3 nucleotide sequence: TGTGCCAGCAGCTTGGAGAGCTATAGCAATCAGCCCCAGCATTTT.

V is TRBV4-2 and J is TRBJ1-3; no clear D gene. Trimming cost V 4 bases and J 0 bases, with 10 bases left between them. This CDR3 has 15 residues. Germline CDR1 is LGHNA and CDR2 is YNFKEQ. DNA of the CDR3: TGTGCCAGCAGCCTCCGACTCGACTCTGGAAACACCATATATTTT. The encoded protein is CASSLRLDSGNTIYF.

This chain uses TRBV19 with TRBJ2-1, with D perhaps matching TRBD2 (5 bases). The V and J ends lost 0 bases and 11 bases respectively, with 11 bases between them. The CDR3 runs 13 residues. Looked up from germline, CDR1 is LNHDA and CDR2 is SQIVND (reference sequence). The CDR3, as DNA: TGTGCCAGTAGTATAGATGGGCGGACTCAGCAGTTCTTC. It codes for CASSIDGRTQQFF.

The chain combines TRBV7-9 with TRBJ2-5, with 11 bases aligning to TRBD2. The CDR3 totals 17 residues. Germline V gene data show CDR1 as SEHNR and CDR2 as FQNEAQ (reference sequence). Trimming cost V 5 bases and J 5 bases; bases outside gene matches: 13. CDR3 in amino acids: CASSPLLTSGTGETQYF. As DNA, the CDR3 is TGTGCCAGCAGCCCCCTCTTGACTAGCGGGACCGGCGAGACCCAGTACTTC.

This chain joins TRBV9 and TRBJ1-1; a weak D match, TRBD1 (6 bases). Trimming took off 4 bases at V and 4 bases at J, with 17 bases between the two ends. This CDR3 region has 15 residues. Germline-derived CDR1 and CDR2 are SGDLS and YYNGEE. DNA of the CDR3: TGTGCCAGCAGCCCCATGGGGGGCGGGGGCACTGAAGCTTTCTTT. As protein: CASSPMGGGGTEAFF.

This clone showed up just a few times. The chain couples TRBV5-1 to TRBJ2-1; TRBD2 is a possible D gene (7 bases). Per the germline V gene, CDR1 is SGHRS and CDR2 is YFSETQ. Trimming took 0 bases from V and 6 from J, leaving 13 bases between them. The CDR3 is 15 amino acids. DNA for the CDR3: TGCGCCAGCAGCTTGGTTGCGGGGGCAGGCAATGAGCAGTTCTTC. Translated: CASSLVAGAGNEQFF.

The chain is built from TRBV6-6 and TRBJ2-1; no clear D. This CDR3 has 14 residues. Germline values: CDR1 MNHNY, CDR2 SVGAGI (reference sequence). V gave up 6 bases and J gave up 1 base, with 10 bases separating them. The DNA for the CDR3 is TGTGCCAGCAGCCCCCTCAGTTCCTACAATGAGCAGTTCTTC. This sequence encodes CASSPLSSYNEQFF.

This clone was observed a few times. The rearrangement joins TRBV11-2 to TRBJ2-1, with 7 bases that match TRBD2. Germline CDR1 reads SGHAT; CDR2 reads FQNNGV. The CDR3 has 15 residues. The trim removed 1 base at V and 6 bases at J, leaving 6 bases unmatched. CDR3 nucleotides: TGTGCCAGCAGCTTAGGGCGGGAGTGGGGCAATGAGCAGTTCTTC. Amino acids: CASSLGREWGNEQFF.

V usage is TRBV30 and J usage is TRBJ2-1, with 8 nucleotides matching TRBD2. Germline-derived CDR1 and CDR2 are GTSNPN and SVGIG (reference sequence). The CDR3 sequence is 15 residues long. V shed 3 bases and J 4 bases; nucleotides not matched to a gene: 8. In DNA form, the CDR3 reads TGTGCCTGGAGCCTTAGCGGGATTATGTACAATGAGCAGTTCTTC. Protein product: CAWSLSGIMYNEQFF.

The table lists this clone with a few counts. The J gene is TRBJ2-5, the V gene TRBV7-9; TRBD2 matches 10 bases. The CDR3 has 15 amino acids. Trimming removed 7 bases from V and 5 bases from J; junction bases left unmatched: 10. The germline gives CDR1 SEHNR, CDR2 FQNEAQ (reference sequence). This chain's CDR3 is CASTSGRAQGETQYF. CDR3 DNA sequence: TGTGCCAGCACCAGCGGGAGGGCCCAAGGGGAGACCCAGTACTTC.

This clone was observed a handful of times. The V call is TRBV9, the J call TRBJ2-7; tentatively, D is TRBD2 (5 bases). The V and J ends lost 7 bases and 5 bases respectively, with 22 bases between them. This CDR3 spans 15 amino acids. Germline values: CDR1 SGDLS, CDR2 YYNGEE. The CDR3, as DNA: TGTGCCAGCTCCCGAAGGTCCGGGGTGGATGACGAGCAGTACTTC. It yields the protein CASSRRSGVDDEQYF.

The chain carries TRBV28 and TRBJ2-1; D is possibly TRBD2 (6 bases). This CDR3 has 15 residues. CDR1 is MDHEN and CDR2 is SYDVKM in the germline V gene. Between the trimmed V and J ends, which lost 4 bases and 6 bases, there was a span of 16 bases. The CDR3 DNA sequence: TGTGCCAGCAGTTCGCGTGGCGGGGCAAGCAATGAGCAGTTCTTC. Its translation: CASSSRGGASNEQFF.

The CDR3 protein is CASSPNLLAGSGELFF. DNA of the CDR3: TGTGCCAGCAGCCCGAATCTGCTAGCGGGTTCCGGGGAGCTGTTTTTT. The V call is TRBV21-1, the J call TRBJ2-2; the table calls TRBD2, which could not be checked here. TRBV21-1 has pseudogene status. The CDR3 is 16 amino acids.

The CDR3 is CSAGQGGLGETQYF. CDR3 nucleotide sequence: TGCAGCGCTGGACAGGGGGGCTTAGGAGAGACCCAGTACTTC. This chain connects TRBV29-1 to TRBJ2-5; 10 bases are a match to TRBD1. This CDR3 region has 14 residues. The ends lost 7 bases at V and 4 bases at J; junction bases unmatched: 9. CDR1 SQVTM and CDR2 ANQGSEA come from the germline V gene.

This clone was detected a few times. The chain uses TRBV28 and TRBJ2-1, with a tentative D call TRBD2 (5 bases). The CDR3 is 15 amino acids. V lost 7 bases to trimming and J lost 5 bases, with 18 bases between them. Germline V gives CDR1 MDHEN, CDR2 SYDVKM. CDR3 bases: TGTGCCAGCATCCATCGGGGTAGTAGAGACAATGAGCAGTTCTTC. It yields the protein CASIHRGSRDNEQFF. Together with reference TRBV28 and TRBJ2-1, the CDR3 gives the full variable domain: DVKVTQSSRYLVKRTGEKVFLECVQDMDHENMFWYRQDPGLGLRLIYFSYDVKMKEKGDIPEGYSVSREKKERFSLILESASTNQTSMYLCASIHRGSRDNEQFFGPGTRLTVL.

This clone was seen a few times. This sample includes further DNA sequences coding for the same CDR3. The rearrangement uses TRBV7-9 and TRBJ2-7, with D perhaps TRBD2 (5 bases). Per the germline V gene, CDR1 is SEHNR and CDR2 is FQNEAQ (reference sequence). Trimming stripped 4 bases from V and 4 bases from J, with 8 bases between. This CDR3 region has 12 residues. The CDR3, as DNA: TGTGCCAGCAGCTCGACGGGATACGAGCAGTACTTC. Encoded protein: CASSSTGYEQYF.

This chain joins TRBV4-2 and TRBJ1-2, with 7 bases matching TRBD1. The junction had 12 bases not matched to a gene; V was cut back by 6 bases and J by 2 bases. The CDR3 has 16 residues. The germline CDR1 and CDR2 sequences are LGHNA and YNFKEQ. The DNA of the CDR3 is TGTGCCAGCAGAGTTCATCGCGGGACAGAAAACTATGGCTACACCTTC. This translates into CASRVHRGTENYGYTF.

The chain employs TRBV13 and TRBJ2-2; TRBD2 might be the D (5 bases). This CDR3 contains 14 residues. CDR1 PRHDT and CDR2 FYEKMQ come from the germline V gene (reference sequence). V lost 4 bases to trimming and J lost 9 bases, with 15 bases between them. CDR3 in amino acids: CASSSFQAARELFF. In nucleotides, the CDR3 is TGTGCCAGCAGCTCCTTCCAAGCGGCTCGGGAGCTGTTTTTT. Together with reference TRBV13 and TRBJ2-2, the CDR3 gives the full variable domain: AAGVIQSPRHLIKEKRETATLKCYPIPRHDTVYWYQQGPGQDPQFLISFYEKMQSDKGSIPDRFSAQQFSDYHSELNMSSLELGDSALYFCASSSFQAARELFFGEGSRLTVL.

This clone was detected only a few times. The V and J genes are TRBV29-1 and TRBJ2-7, with D possibly TRBD2 on 5 matching bases. Trimming took off 4 bases at V and 3 bases at J, with 13 bases between the two ends. The length of the CDR3 is 13 residues. Germline V lookup: CDR1 SQVTM, CDR2 ANQGSEA. The CDR3: CSVVSSGNYEQYF. As DNA, the CDR3 is TGCAGCGTTGTATCCAGCGGTAACTACGAGCAGTACTTC.